This passage covers 4 T cell receptor beta chains from one sample sequenced in a study of T cell repertoires in cytomegalovirus infection. TCRdb independently ran MiXCR on the reads; one entry per CDR3 protein. This sample carries about 890,000 distinct CDR3 sequences, less than 40% of them seen once, and the ten largest clones take about 14%. No antigen has been assigned to these receptors. Specimen: cultured CD8+ T cells from PBMCs, collected from culture after CMV antigen stimulation. The receptors here all came from a human donor in good health (CMV status not recorded). Some clones in this sample may be carry-over from other donors' samples.

The chain employs TRBV5-1 and TRBJ2-5; unclear D gene. The germline V and J ends were trimmed by 5 bases and 2 bases, with 19 bases remaining between them. The CDR3 is made up of 16 amino acids. Germline V gene lookup returns CDR1 SGHRS and CDR2 YFSETQ. The CDR3 DNA reads as TGCGCCAGCAGTGACACGGCCACCTTTTTACAAGAGACCCAGTACTTC. It encodes CASSDTATFLQETQYF.

This clonotype was counted at least ten times. The DNA for the CDR3 is TGTGCCAGCAGCTTAACTAGCGCTATATCCTACAATGAGCAGTTCTTC. This sequence encodes CASSLTSAISYNEQFF. This rearrangement joins TRBV7-2 to TRBJ2-1; 7 bases fit TRBD2. CDR1 and CDR2 (germline): SGHTA, FQGNSA. This CDR3 region has 16 residues. With 2 bases clipped from V and 1 base from J, the junction kept 5 bases outside the gene matches.

This clonotype showed up just a few times. This chain connects TRBV19 to TRBJ1-5; TRBD1 matches at 7 bases. V lost 1 base to trimming and J lost 4 bases; unmatched junction nucleotides: 4. CDR1 and CDR2 from the germline V gene are LNHDA and SQIVND (reference sequence). CDR3 length: 15 amino acids. CDR3 sequence: CASSIGQGNNQPQHF. In DNA form, the CDR3 reads TGTGCCAGTAGTATAGGACAGGGAAATAATCAGCCCCAGCATTTT.

V and J are TRBV10-3 and TRBJ1-3; 7 bases agree with TRBD1. Per germline, CDR1 ENHRY and CDR2 SYGVKD. CDR3 length equals 15 residues. Trimming cost V 6 bases and J 3 bases; bases outside gene matches: 8. The DNA for the CDR3 is TGTGCCATCAGAACTACAGGGGCGAGTGGAAACACCATATATTTT. Protein: CAIRTTGASGNTIYF.